These T cell receptor beta chains were read from a single sample in a study of post-analysis software for immune sequencing data. TCRdb itself ran the PCR reads through MiXCR, one entry per CDR3 protein. The data hold fewer than 600,000 distinct CDR3 sequences, with less than 45% observed a single time. Material: blood. The receptors shown here come from a girl aged 5-17 years with multiple sclerosis. Each CDR3 is given with its conserved first and last residue. Each record gives: clone size, J gene, V gene, D gene, CDR3 DNA, CDR3 protein. The D gene is left open where the match is weak. Not every row has a clone size; where given, it reads once, few, many or a size class.

>few|TRBJ1-4|TRBV6-5|-
TGTGCCAGCAGTTACGACACCTTTAATGAAAAACTGTTTTTT
CASSYDTFNEKLFF
>-|TRBJ1-2|TRBV2|-
TGTGCCAGCATCAAGAACCGGGAGGGGAATCATGGCTACACCTTC
CASIKNREGNHGYTF
>-|TRBJ2-7|TRBV6-2/TRBV6-3|TRBD1
TGTGCCAAACTACGGGACAGGGCCTACGAGCAGTACTTC
CAKLRDRAYEQYF
>few|TRBJ2-3|TRBV6-1|TRBD1
TGTGCCAGCAGTGTCTGGGACAGGGTCACAGATACGCAGTATTTT
CASSVWDRVTDTQYF
>-|TRBJ2-7|TRBV7-9|-
TGTGCCCGCAGCTCTGGGGGGCTAGCGGAATACGAGCAGTACTTC
CARSSGGLAEYEQYF
>-|TRBJ1-5|TRBV5-1|-
TGCGCCAGCAGTCCGACTGGGGGGAGGACCCAGCATTTT
CASSPTGGRTQHF
>few|TRBJ2-1|TRBV2|-
TGTGCCAGCAGTGAAACCAGAACAGGCAATGAGCAGTTCTTC
CASSETRTGNEQFF
>-|TRBJ2-5|TRBV4-1|-
TGCGCCAGCAGCCAAGGTATAGGGCAAGAGACCCAGTACTTC
CASSQGIGQETQYF
>-|TRBJ1-5|TRBV12-3/TRBV12-4|TRBD1
TGTGCCAGCATTCACACACAGGGGGTCAGCAATCAGCCCCAGCATTTT
CASIHTQGVSNQPQHF
>-|TRBJ2-7|TRBV20-1|TRBD2
TGCAGTGCTAGAGTCCCGGGAGGGGCCTCTAACGAGCAGTACTTC
CSARVPGGASNEQYF
>-|TRBJ2-1|TRBV20-1|-
TGCAGTGCTAGAGATCTAACCGGGACCTTACCTGAGCAGTTCTTC
CSARDLTGTLPEQFF
>once|TRBJ2-7|TRBV29-1|-
TGCAGCGGTGAGGGGTACAGAGACGAGCAGTACTTC
CSGEGYRDEQYF
>few|TRBJ2-7|TRBV28|TRBD2
TGTGCCAGCAAGCGGACTAGCGGTATCTACGAGCAGTACTTC
CASKRTSGIYEQYF
>-|TRBJ2-1|TRBV11-2|-
TGTGCCAGCAGCTATACCCCGACCCGCGAGCAGTTCTTC
CASSYTPTREQFF
>-|TRBJ2-6|TRBV5-1|TRBD1
TGCGCCAGCAGCGCTGACAGGGCTGGGGCCAACGTCCTGACTTTC
CASSADRAGANVLTF
>-|TRBJ2-7|TRBV29-1|-
TGCAGCGTTGAAGATCATGGAGGGTCGGGCGACGAGCAGTACTTC
CSVEDHGGSGDEQYF